This T cell receptor (beta chain) originates from a study of cytomegalovirus exposure and HLA in healthy donors. This clone showed up just once. What it binds is not known. It was with 60 Vbeta and 13 Jbeta primers that the PCR ran. Repertoires were generated with immunoSEQ multiplex PCR, while TCRdb's copy carries only in-frame clones and drops some. The sample consists of 55,000 to 75,000 clones, around 87% of them appearing once. Study-level findings and limits: Previously analyzed data showed that most TCR beta V segments were productive at a frequency of about 90% or about 30%.

The sequencing input was PBMCs. The source is a man in his late teens or twenties in good health and CMV-seronegative.

The chain's CDR3 is CAWSVGLAGRETQYF. CDR3 coding DNA: TGTGCCTGGAGTGTGGGACTAGCGGGGCGGGAGACCCAGTACTTC. The chain links TRBV30 to TRBJ2-5; 13 nucleotides agree with TRBD2. The CDR3 consists of 15 residues. CDR1 GTSNPN and CDR2 SVGIG come from the germline V gene (reference sequence). V shed 0 bases and J 5 bases; nucleotides not matched to a gene: 3.